A single sample is the source of the 30 T cell receptor beta chains below, sequenced in a study of CD8 T cells in ankylosing spondylitis. Their recognized antigens are unknown. One entry per CDR3 protein, called by TCRdb with MiXCR from the 5' RACE reads. Here the sample spans around 140,000 distinct CDR3 sequences, 17% being singletons. Regarding the study as a whole: For ankylosing spondylitis blood, a TCR beta motif of about eight highly homologous variants appeared characteristic.

Sequenced material: blood, either unsorted or a sorted T cell fraction (not recorded which). These receptors all stem from a male donor with ankylosing spondylitis.

This clonotype was observed a few times. V usage is TRBV20-1 and J usage is TRBJ2-1; TRBD2 might be the D (5 bases). Trimming took off 8 bases at V and 5 bases at J, with 19 bases between the two ends. Germline V lookup: CDR1 DFQATT, CDR2 SNEGSKA (reference sequence). The CDR3 is 14 amino acids. The CDR3: CSSRVRSSHNEQFF. As DNA, the CDR3 is TGCAGTTCGAGGGTCAGGAGCAGCCACAATGAGCAGTTCTTC.

This clonotype was seen more than once but under ten times. The chain recombines TRBV27 with TRBJ2-2; D gene ambiguous. The CDR3 runs to 13 residues. The germline V and J ends were trimmed by 5 bases and 4 bases, with 8 bases remaining between them. Germline V lookup: CDR1 MNHEY, CDR2 SMNVEV (reference sequence). CDR3 protein: CASSEFITGELFF. The CDR3 bases are TGTGCCAGCAGTGAGTTTATCACCGGGGAGCTGTTTTTT.

The sample holds a few counts of this clonotype. Relative to the germline gene, one junction end is altered; a read error may explain this. The chain has TRBV25-1 and TRBJ1-1; D not resolved. CDR1 MGHDK and CDR2 SYGVNS come from the germline V gene. This CDR3 is built from 14 residues. The chain's CDR3 is CASSEWVGDTEAFF. In DNA, the CDR3 is TGTGCCAGCAGCGAATGGGTGGGCGACACTGAAGCTTTCTTT.

The chain is built from TRBV29-1 and TRBJ2-5, with 10 nucleotides matching TRBD2. Germline V gene data show CDR1 as SQVTM and CDR2 as ANQGSEA. This CDR3 is 15 amino acids long. Unmatched junction bases numbered 5, after V lost 0 bases and J lost 4 bases. CDR3 in DNA: TGCAGCGTTGAAGAAGCGGGAGGGCCTCGAGAGACCCAGTACTTC. Translated: CSVEEAGGPRETQYF. Full variable domain (missing parts from reference TRBV29-1 and TRBJ2-5): SAVISQKPSRDICQRGTSLTIQCQVDSQVTMMFWYRQQPGQSLTLIATANQGSEATYESGFVIDKFPISRPNLTFSTLTVSNMSPEDSSIYLCSVEEAGGPRETQYFGPGTRLLVL.

This clonotype was counted between two and nine times. The V gene is TRBV7-9, the J gene TRBJ2-7; D is possibly TRBD1 or TRBD2 (5 bases each). This CDR3 region has 17 residues. Trimming stripped 4 bases from V and 7 bases from J, with 26 bases between. Looked up from germline, CDR1 is SEHNR and CDR2 is FQNEAQ (reference sequence). CDR3 bases: TGTGCCAGCAGCTCATCATCCGCCGGGACGGGGATTCGGGAGCAGTACTTC. Amino acids: CASSSSSAGTGIREQYF.

The rearrangement joins TRBV14 to TRBJ2-7; the match to TRBD1 covers 10 bases. V shed 5 bases and J 2 bases; nucleotides not matched to a gene: 6. This CDR3 contains 15 residues. The germline gives CDR1 SGHDN, CDR2 FVKESK. CDR3 sequence reads: CASSVRGTGAYEQYF. CDR3 coding DNA: TGTGCCAGCAGCGTACGGGGGACAGGGGCCTACGAGCAGTACTTC.

This clonotype was recorded a few times. The chain employs TRBV4-2 and TRBJ2-1, with D possibly matching TRBD2 (6 bases). Trimming pared 1 base from V and 4 bases from J, leaving 14 bases between. The germline gives CDR1 LGHNA, CDR2 YNFKEQ. This CDR3 contains 16 residues. CDR3 region: CASSQGDAGTYNEQFF. CDR3 nucleotide sequence: TGTGCCAGCAGCCAAGGCGACGCGGGAACTTACAATGAGCAGTTCTTC.

This clonotype was picked up a small number of times. The chain uses TRBV29-1 and TRBJ1-1; 9 nucleotides match TRBD1. The CDR3 loop spans 14 amino acids. The germline V gene has CDR1 SQVTM and CDR2 ANQGSEA. The trim removed 6 bases at V and 2 bases at J, leaving 7 bases unmatched. The CDR3 reads CSVTGTGINTEAFF. The CDR3 DNA reads as TGCAGCGTGACCGGGACAGGGATTAACACTGAAGCTTTCTTT.

A few counts support this clonotype. V usage is TRBV9 and J usage is TRBJ1-1; 10 bases match TRBD1. This CDR3 has 15 amino acids. After removal of 3 bases from V and 5 bases from J, the junction contained 7 bases not matched to a gene. Per the germline V gene, CDR1 is SGDLS and CDR2 is YYNGEE. CDR3 in amino acids: CASSASGQGKTEAFF. DNA for the CDR3: TGTGCCAGCAGCGCCTCGGGACAGGGGAAGACTGAAGCTTTCTTT.

J is TRBJ2-5 and V is TRBV7-3; 8 bases align to TRBD1. The CDR3 totals 15 residues. V was pared by 5 bases and J by 1 base, with 6 bases of the junction left unmatched. The V gene's germline CDR1 is SGHTA and CDR2 FQGTGA. The CDR3 loop reads CASSPTGGTQETQYF. The CDR3 region has the DNA TGTGCCAGCAGCCCTACAGGGGGGACCCAAGAGACCCAGTACTTC.

V is TRBV7-8 and J is TRBJ2-1, with 8 positions matching TRBD2. Looked up from germline, CDR1 is SGHVS and CDR2 is FQNEAQ. The CDR3 contains 16 residues. V trimming: 1 base; J trimming: 3 bases; junction bases outside the gene matches: 5. The CDR3 spells CASSLVSGRFYNEQFF. The CDR3 DNA follows: TGTGCCAGCAGCTTAGTAAGCGGGAGATTCTACAATGAGCAGTTCTTC.

This clonotype was recorded a few times. One end of the junction is discordant with germline, which a read error may explain. This rearrangement joins TRBV20-1 to TRBJ2-2, with a weak D call TRBD1 (5 bases). This CDR3 is built from 15 residues. Germline CDR1 is DFQATT and CDR2 is SNEGSKA (reference sequence). CDR3 in amino acids: CSARGVGVNAGELFF. In nucleotides, the CDR3 is TGCAGTGCTAGAGGGGTAGGGGTGAACGCCGGGGAGCTGTTTTTT.

This clonotype came up many times. The chain joins TRBV27 to TRBJ2-2; TRBD2 matches at 9 bases. CDR1 is MNHEY and CDR2 is SMNVEV in the germline V gene (reference sequence). The ends lost 8 bases at V and 7 bases at J; junction bases unmatched: 5. The CDR3 extends over 13 amino acids. The CDR3 reads CASRRTSVGELFF. The CDR3 bases are TGTGCCAGCCGCCGGACTAGCGTCGGGGAGCTGTTTTTT.

This clonotype was seen a few times. This rearrangement joins TRBV27 to TRBJ1-5, with D uncertain. CDR1 is MNHEY and CDR2 is SMNVEV in the germline V gene (reference sequence). Trimming took off 2 bases at V and 3 bases at J, with 11 bases between the two ends. This CDR3 has 15 residues. The CDR3 nucleotides read TGTGCCAGCAGTTTACTTGACGGGTACAATCAGCCCCAGCATTTT. This gives the protein CASSLLDGYNQPQHF.

The chain has TRBV6-4 and TRBJ2-1; D not certain. V was cut by 9 bases and J by 0 bases, with 12 bases left in between. The CDR3 runs to 14 residues. Germline loops: CDR1 MRHNA, CDR2 SNTAGT. CDR3 sequence: CARPLEGSYNEQFF. In DNA, the CDR3 is TGTGCCAGACCTCTGGAAGGCTCCTACAATGAGCAGTTCTTC.

This chain connects TRBV4-1 to TRBJ2-7; 8 positions agree with TRBD2. This CDR3 has 16 residues. The trim removed 0 bases at V and 4 bases at J, leaving 8 bases unmatched. Germline lookup yields CDR1 MGHRA and CDR2 YSYEKL. The CDR3 bases are TGCGCCAGCAGCCAAGATTGGCCTAGCGGGTTTTACGAGCAGTACTTC. This gives the protein CASSQDWPSGFYEQYF.

This clonotype showed up many times. A junction boundary mismatches the germline segment, possibly from a read error. The chain combines TRBV7-7 with TRBJ2-1; D is undetermined. The germline V gene has CDR1 SSHAT and CDR2 FNYEAQ (reference sequence). This CDR3 contains 13 residues. Here the CDR3 reads CASSSTSYNEQFF. CDR3 bases: TGTGCTAGCAGCTCCACAAGTTACAATGAGCAGTTCTTC. Drawing the rest from reference TRBV7-7 and TRBJ2-1, the complete variable domain is GAGVSQSPRYKVTKRGQDVTLRCDPISSHATLYWYQQALGQGPEFLTYFNYEAQPDKSGLPSDRFSAERPEGSISTLTIQRTEQRDSAMYRCASSSTSYNEQFFGPGTRLTVL.

The genes are TRBV7-6 and TRBJ1-1; 8 nucleotides match TRBD1. The germline gives CDR1 SGHVS, CDR2 FNYEAQ. This CDR3 region has 13 residues. V gave up 0 bases and J gave up 7 bases; unmatched junction bases: 1. This CDR3 reads CASSLAGTGEAFF. The CDR3, as DNA: TGTGCCAGCAGCTTAGCGGGGACAGGTGAAGCTTTCTTT.

V usage is TRBV5-5 and J usage is TRBJ2-2; 15 bases fit TRBD2. The CDR3 is 18 residues long. The germline gives CDR1 SGHKS, CDR2 YYEKEE (reference sequence). With 5 bases clipped from V and 2 bases from J, the junction kept 7 bases outside the gene matches. CDR3 region: CASSQGLAGGPNTGELFF. The CDR3 nucleotides are TGTGCCAGCAGTCAAGGACTAGCGGGAGGGCCTAACACCGGGGAGCTGTTTTTT.

This clonotype was counted between two and nine times. This rearrangement joins TRBV27 to TRBJ2-7, with D tentatively TRBD1 or TRBD2 (5 bases each). Germline loops: CDR1 MNHEY, CDR2 SMNVEV (reference sequence). The ends were cut back, 6 bases at V and 0 bases at J, with 15 bases in the middle. CDR3 length equals 15 residues. CDR3 nucleotides: TGTGCCAGCAGGATGAGGGGCGAGAACTCCTACGAGCAGTACTTC. Encoded protein: CASRMRGENSYEQYF.

The chain recombines TRBV7-9 with TRBJ2-3; D unclear. Germline values: CDR1 SEHNR, CDR2 FQNEAQ (reference sequence). The CDR3 has 14 residues. V dropped 2 bases and J dropped 2 bases, with 8 bases sitting between them. CDR3 DNA: TGTGCCAGCAGCTTACTATCCGACACAGATACGCAGTATTTT. Amino acid sequence: CASSLLSDTDTQYF.

The rearrangement links TRBV2 to TRBJ2-1; D is unclear. Germline assignment: CDR1 SNHLY and CDR2 FYNNEI. CDR3 length: 16 amino acids. V was trimmed by 7 bases and J by 0 bases, leaving 16 bases between them. The CDR3 sequence is CASNKRLRSSYNEQFF. In DNA, the CDR3 is TGTGCCAGCAATAAAAGACTCCGGAGCTCCTACAATGAGCAGTTCTTC.

The CDR3, as DNA: TGTGCCAGCAGCCGGGGACAGGGCCAAGAGACCCAGTACTTC. It is translated as CASSRGQGQETQYF. The genes are TRBV11-2 and TRBJ2-5; 9 bases fit TRBD1. The ends lost 5 bases at V and 1 base at J; junction bases unmatched: 2. Germline CDR1 is SGHAT and CDR2 is FQNNGV. The CDR3 length is 14 residues.

This clonotype was recorded many times. The DNA for the CDR3 is TGTGCCAGCATCAAACGGGTAAGGTACGAGAACACTGAAGCTTTCTTT. Its protein product is CASIKRVRYENTEAFF. The gene calls are TRBV28 and TRBJ1-1; D gene uncertain. This CDR3 comprises 16 residues. Germline lookup yields CDR1 MDHEN and CDR2 SYDVKM. Between the trimmed V and J ends, which lost 7 bases and 1 base, there was a span of 19 bases.

The table lists this clonotype with a few counts. The chain has TRBV4-2 and TRBJ1-2, with D perhaps TRBD1 (5 bases). Germline CDR1 reads LGHNA; CDR2 reads YNFKEQ. The CDR3 has 17 residues. Deletions cut 4 bases from V and 7 bases from J, with 25 bases between. The CDR3 coding sequence is TGTGCCAGCAGCCTACCCGGGGCCACCCGGATGTTCTTTGGCTACACCTTC. It codes for CASSLPGATRMFFGYTF.

This rearrangement joins TRBV27 to TRBJ1-1; D is possibly TRBD1 (6 bases). This CDR3 has 15 residues. Germline V CDR1 and CDR2: MNHEY, SMNVEV (reference sequence). With 10 bases removed from V and 4 bases from J, the gap between germline ends came to 22 bases. CDR3 sequence reads: CATLGRTGFLTEAFF. CDR3 nucleotides: TGTGCCACTTTAGGGAGAACAGGGTTTCTCACTGAAGCTTTCTTT.

This rearrangement joins TRBV12-3 or TRBV12-4 to TRBJ1-1; D is ambiguous. The CDR3 has 14 residues. V was pared by 1 base and J by 3 bases, with 9 bases between. This CDR3 reads CASSLGTVDTEAFF. CDR3 coding DNA: TGTGCCAGCAGTTTAGGGACGGTGGACACTGAAGCTTTCTTT.

J is TRBJ2-2 and V is TRBV4-1, with D uncertain. Germline loops: CDR1 MGHRA, CDR2 YSYEKL. The CDR3 has 12 amino acids. The V and J ends lost 3 bases and 7 bases respectively, with 6 bases between them. In DNA form, the CDR3 reads TGCGCCAGCAGCCAGGTTTTCGGGGAGCTGTTTTTT. Protein product: CASSQVFGELFF.

This clonotype occurred many times. The V call is TRBV27, the J call TRBJ2-2; D is perhaps TRBD1 (6 bases). The CDR3 is 13 residues long. V dropped 5 bases and J dropped 2 bases, with 6 bases sitting between them. Germline CDR1 MNHEY, CDR2 SMNVEV (reference sequence). As DNA, the CDR3 is TGTGCCAGCAGTGGGACAAACACCGGGGAGCTGTTTTTT. Its translation is CASSGTNTGELFF.

This clonotype was counted only a few times. The rearrangement links TRBV20-1 to TRBJ2-1; TRBD2 matches at 13 bases. The CDR3 length is 17 residues. Per germline, CDR1 DFQATT and CDR2 SNEGSKA (reference sequence). The V segment lost 6 bases and the J segment 0 bases; nucleotides outside the gene matches: 8. CDR3 DNA sequence: TGCAGTGCCCAGACGGGACTAGCGGGGAGCTCCTACAATGAGCAGTTCTTC. Its protein is CSAQTGLAGSSYNEQFF.